This T cell receptor (beta chain) was found in a study of vaccination effects on CD4 cells after COVID-19. As for the study in general: Each participant was administered two doses of either the BNT162b2 or the mRNA-1273 vaccine. Each culture well received a few million PBMC. These cells were then cultured in IMDM with 9 to 10 IU/ml IL-2 and roughly 10 ug/ml peptides. Study-level results: Cross-reaction with common cold coronaviruses was seen in only 1 of 255 vaccine-induced clones from healthy vaccinees. Marked clonal contraction of both clone types appeared late after vaccination.

This CDR3 is 12 amino acids long. V lost 6 bases to trimming and J lost 8 bases, with 12 bases between them. TCRdb's table, derived via immunoSEQ multiplex PCR, lists solely in-frame clones and lacks some. Among about 38,000 clones listed, 82% were seen once. The authors isolated CD4+ T cells after about eleven days of culture. For this clone: Its antigen is still unknown.

The J gene is TRBJ2-3, the V gene TRBV12-3 or TRBV12-4; D not certain. The TCR sequence derives from a human donor who received a COVID-19 vaccine. The sample was CD4+ T cells from PBMCs cultured without peptide, taken before COVID-19 vaccination. CDR3 protein: CASRHPWGTQYF. The CDR3, as DNA: TGTGCCAGCAGACACCCGTGGGGTACGCAGTATTTT.